This TCR beta chain was documented in a study of cytomegalovirus exposure and HLA in healthy donors (dated by TCRdb to the late 2010s). Regarding the complete study: According to an earlier analysis of around 600 of the donors, some 180 million T cells yielded approximately 120 million unique TCR beta sequences and about 280 Gb of sequence data. An early release covering roughly 640 HLA-typed donors comprised about 300 gigabases of sequencing data and some 79 million unique TCR sequences. The genetic ancestry cluster associated with self-reported Caucasian donors included approximately 85% of the 398 genotyped donors. The aim of the study was to test whether cataloging public T cell receptors could identify signatures of past pathogen exposure. Using immunosequencing, the study profiled T cell repertoires from about 620 subjects and related those repertoires to cytomegalovirus serostatus. Along with the roughly 670-subject first cohort, a separate validation cohort of more than 90 different subjects was used. High-throughput TCR immunosequencing, statistical association of individual TCRs with disease status, and machine learning were combined to predict cytomegalovirus infection status. A later analysis re-analyzed previously published TCR beta repertoires from about 730 donors and added high-resolution HLA genotyping to study TCR occurrence patterns. Rather than using new phenotypic data, the later analysis identified candidate immune exposures from TCR beta sequences and from how often those sequences occurred across donors. An earlier analysis of fewer than 750 of the donors used high-throughput TCR beta sequencing to judge whether each TCR beta V gene segment behaved as functional or pseudogenic. Donor age, sex, ethnicity and CMV serostatus were compiled together with the repertoire data. Genome-wide SNP genotypes for about 60% of the roughly 670 donors were used in a later genetic analysis, which treated that subset as a discovery cohort. Every discovery cohort repertoire had been produced on one sequencing platform. Class I and class II HLA loci were covered by the typing at four-digit resolution. The number of donors typed differed by locus, with about 629-640 for A, B, C, DRB1 and DQB1, 522 for DQA1, some 570 for DPA1, and under 490 for DPB1. Roughly 5 DR-DQ haplotypes were treated as single units for association and clustering because of strong linkage in the cohort. Among over 350 genotyped donors of the cohort, an average of around 240,000 unique TCR beta nucleotide sequences were sequenced per donor, approximately 20% of them non-productive.

The investigation overall reported the following: According to a later analysis, TCR association rates differed among HLA loci, with DRB1 alleles showing the most associated TCRs and HLA-C alleles showing the fewest. Because HLA typing was missing for some donors at each locus, association tests included only the typed subset. In a later analysis, most CMV-associated TCR beta chains were found to appear HLA-restricted, with HLA associations seemingly driven largely by CMV exposure. Because counts were too low, more than 15 rarely observed V segments, including chromosome 9 orphons, were excluded from the earlier analysis of 587 of the donors. In the study, approximately 160 TCR beta chains were listed as associated with cytomegalovirus. The authors suggested that the approach could potentially be extended to other disease states and immunological phenotypes. This cohort had only TCR beta chains sequenced, and the lack of alpha or paired-chain data limited which features could be detected. Linkage disequilibrium might explain the correlated functional status among segregating V segments, but an unknown experimental factor could not be ruled out. A later analysis reported that several top co-occurrence clusters appeared linked to parvovirus B19, influenza, CMV and Epstein-Barr virus. In a later analysis, HLA-associated TCR beta chains were found to be more clonally expanded and to have lower generation probabilities than equally common non-associated chains. The sequencing pipeline was judged likely to have produced a cluster of highly shared sequence variants as a technical artifact. A further reported finding was that TCR beta sequences accurately predicted the HLA-A and HLA-B alleles for most subjects in the first cohort. The presence/absence analyses assumed that sequencing depth was roughly uniform across donors, and that assumption may not be true. In vitro tests confirmed that a few of the cytomegalovirus-associated TCR beta chains recognize cytomegalovirus antigens. An earlier analysis of approximately 500 of the donors showed that most TCR beta V segments appeared in productive rearrangements either about 90% or about 30% of the time, which broadly matched IMGT annotations. V-gene and J-gene trimming of TCR beta chains was associated with a missense DCLRE1C variant in a later genetic analysis, and the association was replicated in an independent cohort. When HLA alleles, especially DR and DQ, strongly co-occurred, attributing TCR associations to individual alleles was difficult. The classifier was reported to diagnose cytomegalovirus status with high specificity and sensitivity in both the original and validation cohorts. The only immune exposure information available for the cohort was CMV serostatus. At a false discovery rate of 0.05, a later analysis linked 16,000 or so TCR beta sequences to specific HLA alleles. Most TCR sequences were seen in very few donors, while some public TCRs were found in many individuals. Some IMGT-functional V segments, including TRBV6-2 and TRBV6-3, could not be told apart with the 87-base-pair reads, so those segments were excluded. In a later genetic analysis, fewer N-insertions in productive TCRs were reported among donors in an Asian-associated ancestry cluster than the roughly 700-donor mean.

The cohort consisted of approximately 670 healthy bone marrow donors. Cohort members were all nominally healthy when sampled, although unrecorded immune exposures were likely present. The donor tested CMV seronegative, placing the donor among the roughly 400 seronegative members of the cohort. A peripheral blood sample was provided by each donor, and peripheral blood mononuclear cells were used for TCR beta sequencing. Genomic DNA was extracted from the blood cell samples with the Qiagen DNeasy Blood Extraction Kit. Inclusive of the bounding cysteine and phenylalanine, the CDR3 is 16 residues long. CDR3 DNA is the only sequence kept; it has 48 bases, read in frame from the first base. The germline V gene (reference sequence) provides CDR1 SEHNR and CDR2 FQNEAQ. Germline trimming: 2 bases from V, 6 bases from J; junction bases outside gene matches: 9. About this clone: Its target antigen remains unknown. No clone much larger than this one lies a single base away; base qualities are absent.

Receptor libraries were prepared by the immunoSEQ multiplex PCR assay. For the multiplex PCR, a mixture combining 60 forward primers for TCR Vbeta segments and 13 reverse primers for TCR Jbeta segments was used. Amplification of the CDR3 region of rearranged TCR beta genes was performed with a multiplex PCR assay on genomic DNA. The amplified TCR beta libraries were sequenced on the Illumina HiSeq System as 87-base-pair reads. The original pipeline was this. In a later analysis, some 80 million unique TCR beta chains were counted across the 666 repertoires, and roughly 11 million of these chains were shared by at least two donors. Raw reads were error-corrected and collapsed into unique sequences by a nearest-neighbor algorithm in which closely related sequences were merged to remove PCR and sequencing errors. CDR3 sequences were aligned to IMGT reference sequences to assign V, D and J gene segments. Each retained sequence needed at least a six-nucleotide match to both a V gene segment and a J gene segment. A rearrangement was called productive if the CDR3 had no stop codons and remained in frame with V and J, and every other rearrangement was called non-productive. Following IMGT convention, CDR3 was defined as the stretch from the second conserved V-encoded cysteine up to the conserved J-encoded phenylalanine. The earlier analysis of about 620 of the donors excluded sequences that lacked an unambiguous match to a single V gene segment. In an earlier analysis of several hundred of the donors, V segments were called functional above 56.7% productive rearrangements and were called segregating when the between-donor standard deviation exceeded 5%. A statistical classification framework was built for diagnosing cytomegalovirus status from the catalog of TCR beta chain sequences. In a later analysis, TCR nucleotide sequences were compared against IMGT/GENE-DB human TR gene sequences so that V and J genes could be assigned. The TCRdist pipeline was used in a later analysis to assign CDR3 sequences and most-parsimonious VDJ recombination scenarios. A later analysis defined each TCR beta chain by its CDR3 amino acid sequence plus V-gene family, and excluded reads lacking a unique V-gene family. As a way to deal with suspected cross-contamination and a sequencing artifact, a later analysis dropped hundreds of nucleotide sequences that were highly shared and had low generation probability. In a later analysis, a clonal expansion index for each public chain was calculated from normalized within-repertoire ranks of inferred template counts. In a later analysis, generation probabilities were computed with a VDJ recombination model fitted to out-of-frame rearrangements, and the resulting probabilities were checked against IGoR. In a later analysis, hypergeometric tests were used to score TCR-TCR, TCR-HLA and TCR-CMV co-occurrence, with a repertoire-size bias correction applied to TCR pairs. In a later analysis, false discovery rates were estimated by permuting HLA or CMV assignments 20 times. A later analysis grouped co-occurring TCRs with DBSCAN, adding TCRdist sequence similarity when clustering within HLA-allele-positive subsets. Co-occurrence clustering excluded repertoires with fewer than 30,000 or more than 120,000 public chains, plus five with anomalous nucleotide sharing. TCRdb holds this immuneACCESS table with in-frame rearrangements only. Some clones are missing; in checked studies, unresolved V genes explain under half, and the rest has no known cause. The DNA gave D and trimming, while V, J and clone size come from that table. The sample includes some 110,000 clones, with approximately 65% observed a single time. Approximately 1.5% of the sample lies in the top ten.

In this chain, TRBV7-9 is recombined with TRBJ2-3; the central 9 bases match TRBD2. The source material was PBMCs. The receptor was derived from a man aged 18 to 30 in good health and CMV-seronegative. This receptor carries the CDR3 CASSLLGREGRDTQYF. The DNA is TGTGCCAGCAGCTTATTGGGGCGGGAGGGCCGCGATACGCAGTATTTT.